Below, 8 T cell receptor beta chains from the same sample are listed, as sequenced in a study of early T cells in non-severe SARS-CoV-2 infection. Via MiXCR, TCRdb re-called the 5' RACE reads, giving one row per CDR3 protein. The sample has tens of thousands of distinct CDR3 sequences; roughly a tenth are singletons. What was sequenced was whole blood. The source is an adult who was a healthcare worker with PCR-confirmed SARS-CoV-2 infection or an uninfected control (not recorded which).

This clonotype was detected only once. Possible read error: a much larger clone is one base away. The chain links TRBV6-2 or TRBV6-3 to TRBJ1-2; D ambiguous. Germline assignment: CDR1 MNHEY and CDR2 SVGEGT. CDR3 length: 15 amino acids. V was clipped by 7 bases and J by 4 bases, with 19 bases between them. The CDR3 is CASNIGSTVAYGYTF. The CDR3 DNA is TGTGCCAGCAACATAGGATCAACAGTCGCCTATGGCTACACCTTC.

The table lists this clonotype with a few counts. The chain carries TRBV5-4 and TRBJ1-1; no clear D. The V gene's germline CDR1 is SGHNT and CDR2 YYREEE (reference sequence). V dropped 0 bases and J dropped 1 base, with 10 bases sitting between them. This CDR3 contains 15 residues. CDR3 loop: CASSLDTVTNTEAFF. The DNA of the CDR3 is TGTGCCAGCAGCTTGGATACAGTTACGAACACTGAAGCTTTCTTT.

Written as DNA, the CDR3 is TGTGCCATCGCACCACGAGGGGAAGAGACCCAGTACTTC. Its protein is CAIAPRGEETQYF. The chain has TRBV10-3 and TRBJ2-5; perhaps D is TRBD1 or TRBD2 (5 bases each). Germline CDR1 reads ENHRY; CDR2 reads SYGVKD. V lost 8 bases to trimming and J lost 3 bases, with 13 bases between them. The CDR3 consists of 13 residues.

This clonotype was detected many times. This chain connects TRBV5-1 to TRBJ2-1, with 7 positions matching TRBD1. This CDR3 is built from 15 residues. V lost 5 bases, J lost 0 bases, and 5 bases stayed unmatched. Germline V gives CDR1 SGHRS, CDR2 YFSETQ. The CDR3 DNA reads TGCGCCAGCAGTCCGGGACAGACCTCCTACAATGAGCAGTTCTTC. This sequence encodes CASSPGQTSYNEQFF.

This clonotype was seen repeatedly, ten times or more. The V gene is TRBV5-1, the J gene TRBJ2-2; 7 bases agree with TRBD1. The CDR3 spans 15 residues. Germline assignment: CDR1 SGHRS and CDR2 YFSETQ. The J segment lost 3 bases and the V segment lost 0 bases, leaving 2 bases of the junction unmatched. The CDR3 DNA reads as TGCGCCAGCAGCTTGGAAGGGGGCGACACCGGGGAGCTGTTTTTT. Amino acid sequence: CASSLEGGDTGELFF.

V is TRBV27 and J is TRBJ2-1; D remains unclear. This CDR3 contains 14 residues. Germline CDR1 and CDR2: MNHEY and SMNVEV (reference sequence). The germline V and J ends were trimmed by 3 bases and 10 bases, with 16 bases remaining between them. CDR3 nucleotide sequence: TGTGCCAGCAGTTTCCAGCTTCCGGGCCCAGAGCAGTTCTTC. It codes for CASSFQLPGPEQFF.

The table lists this clonotype with many counts. V and J are TRBV7-2 and TRBJ2-7; no clear D. Trimming took off 0 bases at V and 3 bases at J, with 12 bases between the two ends. Germline V CDR1 and CDR2: SGHTA, FQGNSA. This CDR3 has 15 amino acids. DNA for the CDR3: TGTGCCAGCAGCTTAGCGTCTGGACCCTACTACGAGCAGTACTTC. This gives the protein CASSLASGPYYEQYF.

This clonotype was seen only a few times. This chain connects TRBV7-9 to TRBJ1-1; D is possibly TRBD1 (6 bases). The V end was cut by 5 bases, the J end by 4 bases, with 14 bases between. The CDR3 is 14 amino acids. Germline lookup yields CDR1 SEHNR and CDR2 FQNEAQ (reference sequence). The CDR3 reads CASSRRTASTEAFF. The CDR3 region has the DNA TGTGCCAGCAGCAGGAGGACAGCGAGCACTGAAGCTTTCTTT.